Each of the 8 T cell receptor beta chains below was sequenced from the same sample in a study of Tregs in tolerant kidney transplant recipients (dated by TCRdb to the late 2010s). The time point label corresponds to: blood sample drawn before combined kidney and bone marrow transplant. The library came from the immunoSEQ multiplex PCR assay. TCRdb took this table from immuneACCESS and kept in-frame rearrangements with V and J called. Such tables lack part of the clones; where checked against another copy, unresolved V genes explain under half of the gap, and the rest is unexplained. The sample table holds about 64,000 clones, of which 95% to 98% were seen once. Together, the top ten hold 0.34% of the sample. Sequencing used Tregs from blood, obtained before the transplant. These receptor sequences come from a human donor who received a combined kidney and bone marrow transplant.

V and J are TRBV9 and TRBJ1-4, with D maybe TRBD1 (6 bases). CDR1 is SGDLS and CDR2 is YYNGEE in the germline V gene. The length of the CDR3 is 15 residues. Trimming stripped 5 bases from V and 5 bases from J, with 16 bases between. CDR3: CASSLGGGGNEKLFF. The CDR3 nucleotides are TGTGCCAGCAGTCTTGGGGGGGGCGGGAATGAAAAACTGTTTTTT.

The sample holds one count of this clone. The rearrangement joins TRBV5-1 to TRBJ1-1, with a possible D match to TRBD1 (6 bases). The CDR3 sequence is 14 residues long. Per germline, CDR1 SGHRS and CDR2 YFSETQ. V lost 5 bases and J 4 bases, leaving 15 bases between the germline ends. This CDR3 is CASSIQGGGTEAFF. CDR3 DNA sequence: TGCGCCAGCAGTATACAGGGAGGGGGCACTGAAGCTTTCTTT.

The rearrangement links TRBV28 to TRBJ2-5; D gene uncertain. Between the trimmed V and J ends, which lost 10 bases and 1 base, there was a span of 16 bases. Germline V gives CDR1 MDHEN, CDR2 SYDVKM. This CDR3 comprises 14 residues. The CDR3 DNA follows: TGTGCCACCCAACGAGTGGGCAGCCAAGAGACCCAGTACTTC. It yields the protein CATQRVGSQETQYF.

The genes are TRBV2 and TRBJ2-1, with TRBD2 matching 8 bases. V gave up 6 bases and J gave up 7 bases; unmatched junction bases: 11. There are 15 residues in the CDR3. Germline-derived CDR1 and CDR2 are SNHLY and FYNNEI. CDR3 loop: CASRSRGGVWNEQFF. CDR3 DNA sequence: TGTGCCAGCAGGAGCCGGGGGGGCGTGTGGAATGAGCAGTTCTTC.

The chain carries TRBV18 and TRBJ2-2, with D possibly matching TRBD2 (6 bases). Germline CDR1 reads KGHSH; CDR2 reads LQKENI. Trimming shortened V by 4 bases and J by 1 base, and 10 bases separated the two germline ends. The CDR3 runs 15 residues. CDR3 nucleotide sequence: TGTGCCAGCTCACTAGGAGGGGTGAACACCGGGGAGCTGTTTTTT. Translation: CASSLGGVNTGELFF.

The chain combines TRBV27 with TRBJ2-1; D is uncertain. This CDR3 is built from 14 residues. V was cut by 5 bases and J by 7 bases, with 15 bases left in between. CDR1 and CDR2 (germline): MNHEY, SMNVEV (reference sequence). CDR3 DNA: TGTGCCAGCAGTGCGCGTCCACTATGGAATGAGCAGTTCTTC. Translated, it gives CASSARPLWNEQFF.

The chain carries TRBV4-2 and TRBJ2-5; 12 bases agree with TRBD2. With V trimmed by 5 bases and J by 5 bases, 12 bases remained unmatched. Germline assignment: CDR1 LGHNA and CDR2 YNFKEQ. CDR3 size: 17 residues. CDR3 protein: CASSTQTSGSGRETQYF. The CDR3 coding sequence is TGTGCCAGCAGCACCCAGACTAGCGGGAGTGGGCGGGAGACCCAGTACTTC.

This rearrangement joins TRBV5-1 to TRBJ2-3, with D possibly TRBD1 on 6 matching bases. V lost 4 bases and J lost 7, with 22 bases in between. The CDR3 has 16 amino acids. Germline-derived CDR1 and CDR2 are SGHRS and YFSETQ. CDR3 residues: CASSPRTDASLNTQYF. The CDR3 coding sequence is TGCGCCAGCAGCCCGCGGACAGACGCCTCTCTTAATACGCAGTATTTT.